Below are 30 T cell receptor beta chains sequenced from a single sample in a study of blood T cell repertoires in COVID-19. Some clones are missing from TCRdb's copy, which holds only in-frame ones; the method was immunoSEQ multiplex PCR. The sample includes under 300,000 clones, 82% of them seen just once. The sequenced material came from peripheral blood. These receptors were taken from a woman of 80 years or more with active or convalescent COVID-19.

The rearrangement joins TRBV5-1 to TRBJ1-1; weak D call: TRBD1 (6 bases). V was shortened by 0 bases and J by 7 bases, with 16 bases between the two germline ends. Germline CDR1 reads SGHRS; CDR2 reads YFSETQ. The CDR3 runs 15 residues. The CDR3 spells CASSLVLGGTNEAFF. CDR3 DNA sequence: TGCGCCAGCAGCTTGGTATTAGGGGGAACAAATGAAGCTTTCTTT. The full variable domain, with the rest looked up from reference TRBV5-1 and TRBJ1-1, is KAGVTQTPRYLIKTRGQQVTLSCSPISGHRSVSWYQQTPGQGLQFLFEYFSETQRNKGNFPGRFSGRQFSNSRSEMNVSTLELGDSALYLCASSLVLGGTNEAFFGQGTRLTVV.

V and J are TRBV19 and TRBJ2-1, with 7 nucleotides matching TRBD1. In germline, CDR1 is LNHDA, CDR2 SQIVND (reference sequence). The CDR3 is 14 amino acids. V trimming: 6 bases; J trimming: 2 bases; junction bases outside the gene matches: 4. In DNA form, the CDR3 reads TGTGCCAGTAGGTGGGACAGAACCTACAATGAGCAGTTCTTC. Its protein is CASRWDRTYNEQFF.

The chain couples TRBV24-1 to TRBJ2-3; D is unresolved. CDR3 length equals 12 residues. V dropped 4 bases and J dropped 6 bases, with 7 bases sitting between them. Germline V lookup: CDR1 KGHDR, CDR2 SFDVKD. CDR3 protein: CATSDFVDTQYF. The CDR3 DNA reads TGTGCCACCAGTGACTTCGTGGATACGCAGTATTTT.

This CDR3 is CASSARYRQSTDTQYF. In DNA, the CDR3 is TGTGCCAGCAGCGCCAGATACAGGCAAAGCACAGATACGCAGTATTTT. The chain has TRBV9 and TRBJ2-3, with a weak D call TRBD1 (5 bases). V was trimmed by 3 bases and J by 0 bases, leaving 14 bases between them. This CDR3 spans 16 amino acids. Germline CDR1 is SGDLS and CDR2 is YYNGEE. The entire variable domain, with the rest obtained from reference TRBV9 and TRBJ2-3, is as follows: DSGVTQTPKHLITATGQRVTLRCSPRSGDLSVYWYQQSLDQGLQFLIQYYNGEERAKGNILERFSAQQFPDLHSELNLSSLELGDSALYFCASSARYRQSTDTQYFGPGTRLTVL.

This clone has a single count. The chain couples TRBV7-6 to TRBJ2-3, with TRBD2 matching 11 bases. The CDR3 sequence is 17 residues long. V was clipped by 0 bases and J by 1 base; unmatched bases: 3. Germline CDR1 is SGHVS and CDR2 is FNYEAQ. CDR3 region: CASSLAQLAGGTDTQYF. The CDR3 DNA sequence: TGTGCCAGCAGCTTAGCGCAACTAGCGGGGGGCACAGATACGCAGTATTTT.

About this clone: This sample also contains other DNA sequences that code for the same CDR3. The chain couples TRBV29-1 to TRBJ2-5, with 8 bases lining up with TRBD1. J gave up 2 bases and V 4 bases, and 3 bases lay outside the gene matches. This CDR3 spans 13 amino acids. Germline V lookup: CDR1 SQVTM, CDR2 ANQGSEA. CDR3 DNA sequence: TGCAGCGTTGCCCGGACAGGGCAAGAGACCCAGTACTTC. It specifies CSVARTGQETQYF.

The V and J genes are TRBV7-2 and TRBJ1-2; tentatively, D is TRBD1 (5 bases). The germline CDR1 and CDR2 sequences are SGHTA and FQGNSA. Trimming took off 0 bases at V and 3 bases at J, with 11 bases between the two ends. The CDR3 is made up of 15 amino acids. The CDR3, as DNA: TGTGCCAGCAGCTTAGCTTCGGGAGGGGACTATGGCTACACCTTC. Protein: CASSLASGGDYGYTF.

This chain links TRBV2 with TRBJ2-5; D is unclear. Germline V gene lookup returns CDR1 SNHLY and CDR2 FYNNEI. Trimming cost V 4 bases and J 1 base, with 4 bases left between them. This CDR3 has 12 amino acids. CDR3 in amino acids: CASSGAQETQYF. CDR3 DNA: TGTGCCAGCAGTGGGGCCCAAGAGACCCAGTACTTC.

The V call is TRBV2, the J call TRBJ1-1; 8 positions match TRBD1. The CDR3 is 14 residues long. Per germline, CDR1 SNHLY and CDR2 FYNNEI. The ends lost 7 bases at V and 1 base at J; junction bases unmatched: 5. In nucleotides, the CDR3 is TGTGCCAGCACACGACAGGGGTCGAACACTGAAGCTTTCTTT. Its protein product is CASTRQGSNTEAFF.

A single count supports this clone. J is TRBJ2-5 and V is TRBV30; 12 bases agree with TRBD2. J gave up 4 bases and V 0 bases, and 6 bases lay outside the gene matches. Germline CDR1 reads GTSNPN; CDR2 reads SVGIG (reference sequence). CDR3 length equals 16 residues. Here the CDR3 reads CAWSVRASGRGETQYF. The DNA for the CDR3 is TGTGCCTGGAGTGTACGGGCTAGCGGGAGGGGAGAGACCCAGTACTTC.

Remarks on this clone: The DNA is omitted, as the CDR3 cannot be located on it reliably, and the CDR3 follows TCRdb's listing. The V call is TRBV28, the J call TRBJ1-2; the table names TRBD1, a call not compared with the DNA. CDR1 MDHEN and CDR2 SYDVKM come from the germline V gene. The CDR3 adds up to 14 amino acids, both ends counted. The CDR3: CASSSSTDNYGYTF.

This chain connects TRBV25-1 to TRBJ1-6; D remains unclear. The V end was cut by 7 bases, the J end by 6 bases, with 13 bases between. This CDR3 comprises 14 residues. Germline V CDR1 and CDR2: MGHDK, SYGVNS. CDR3 bases: TGTGCCAGCAAAGTGGCGGGCCTTAATTCACCCCTCCACTTT. Amino acids: CASKVAGLNSPLHF.

The chain joins TRBV11-3 to TRBJ2-1; the D is unclear. V shed 0 bases and J shed 9 bases, with 15 bases lying between them. Germline-derived CDR1 and CDR2 are SGHNT and YENEEA. CDR3 length: 15 residues. The CDR3 region is CASSLEATGPGEQFF. The CDR3 DNA sequence: TGTGCCAGCAGCTTAGAAGCGACTGGTCCGGGTGAGCAGTTCTTC.

J is TRBJ2-5 and V is TRBV4-2; the match to TRBD2 covers 10 bases. The germline CDR1 and CDR2 sequences are LGHNA and YNFKEQ. The CDR3 has 17 amino acids. Losses at the gene ends were 0 bases for V and 1 base for J; bases not matched to a gene: 5. The CDR3 is CASSQDGLAGAQETQYF. CDR3 DNA sequence: TGTGCCAGCAGCCAAGATGGGCTAGCGGGGGCCCAAGAGACCCAGTACTTC.

This rearrangement joins TRBV29-1 to TRBJ2-7; 10 bases are shared with TRBD2. The CDR3 totals 16 residues. Germline assignment: CDR1 SQVTM and CDR2 ANQGSEA. The J segment lost 4 bases and the V segment lost 2 bases, leaving 11 bases of the junction unmatched. Here the CDR3 reads CSVEFRPSGRQYEQYF. The CDR3 nucleotides are TGCAGCGTTGAATTCCGGCCTAGCGGGAGACAGTACGAGCAGTACTTC.

This clone has just one count. The chain links TRBV5-1 to TRBJ2-2; D not certain. Germline V gene sequence: CDR1 SGHRS, CDR2 YFSETQ. The CDR3 runs 14 residues. V was trimmed by 0 bases and J by 6 bases, leaving 9 bases between them. The CDR3 spells CASSLEIGSGELFF. The CDR3 DNA reads TGCGCCAGCAGCTTGGAAATCGGGTCCGGGGAGCTGTTTTTT. Full variable domain (rest looked up from reference TRBV5-1 and TRBJ2-2): KAGVTQTPRYLIKTRGQQVTLSCSPISGHRSVSWYQQTPGQGLQFLFEYFSETQRNKGNFPGRFSGRQFSNSRSEMNVSTLELGDSALYLCASSLEIGSGELFFGEGSRLTVL.

The V call is TRBV2, the J call TRBJ1-5, with TRBD1 matching over 7 bases. The CDR3 sequence is 14 residues long. V gave up 0 bases and J gave up 8 bases; unmatched junction bases: 4. Germline loops: CDR1 SNHLY, CDR2 FYNNEI. DNA of the CDR3: TGTGCCAGCAGTGAAGCGACAGGGTGGGAGCCCCAGCATTTT. It translates to CASSEATGWEPQHF.

This clone has only a few counts. V is TRBV6-5 and J is TRBJ2-1, with TRBD2 as a possible D gene (6 bases). Germline lookup yields CDR1 MNHEY and CDR2 SVGAGI. Trimming removed 2 bases at V and 5 bases at J, with 13 bases between. This CDR3 contains 15 residues. This CDR3 reads CASSYGRILDNEQFF. In DNA, the CDR3 is TGTGCCAGCAGTTACGGGAGGATACTAGACAATGAGCAGTTCTTC.

The V gene is TRBV5-1, the J gene TRBJ1-1; D is uncertain. Germline V gene lookup returns CDR1 SGHRS and CDR2 YFSETQ. This CDR3 contains 14 residues. The V end was cut by 6 bases, the J end by 0 bases, with 12 bases between. The CDR3 sequence is CASMGSLMNTEAFF. The CDR3 DNA reads as TGCGCCAGCATGGGGAGCTTGATGAACACTGAAGCTTTCTTT.

The chain recombines TRBV7-9 with TRBJ2-4; D is unresolved. CDR3 length: 17 residues. V was trimmed by 1 base and J by 1 base, leaving 14 bases between them. CDR1 and CDR2 from the germline V gene are SEHNR and FQNEAQ (reference sequence). In DNA form, the CDR3 reads TGTGCCAGCAGCTTAGAATCCGTTAAATTCGCCAAAAACATTCAGTACTTC. It codes for CASSLESVKFAKNIQYF.

This clone occurred many times. The chain carries TRBV7-8 and TRBJ2-2; 7 nucleotides align to TRBD2. Per germline, CDR1 SGHVS and CDR2 FQNEAQ. The CDR3 has 15 amino acids. J gave up 4 bases and V 5 bases, and 7 bases lay outside the gene matches. CDR3 sequence reads: CASSNPWEGTGELFF. CDR3 nucleotides: TGTGCCAGCAGCAACCCGTGGGAGGGCACCGGGGAGCTGTTTTTT.

This chain connects TRBV6-5 to TRBJ1-1; D is ambiguous. The V end lost 2 bases, the J end lost 5 bases, and 18 bases lay between the germline ends. This CDR3 is 16 amino acids long. Germline V gene lookup returns CDR1 MNHEY and CDR2 SVGAGI. The CDR3 here is CASSYEATLPVTEAFF. DNA for the CDR3: TGTGCCAGCAGTTACGAGGCAACCCTACCGGTTACTGAAGCTTTCTTT.

The count of this clone is one. The chain employs TRBV4-1 and TRBJ1-5; 8 bases map to TRBD1. Unmatched junction bases numbered 13, after V lost 3 bases and J lost 0 bases. The length of the CDR3 is 19 residues. Germline values: CDR1 MGHRA, CDR2 YSYEKL. The CDR3 spells CASSQNWGTGDYSNQPQHF. The CDR3 region has the DNA TGCGCCAGCAGCCAGAATTGGGGGACAGGAGACTATAGCAATCAGCCCCAGCATTTT.

V usage is TRBV4-1 and J usage is TRBJ2-5; TRBD2 agrees at 14 bases. The ends lost 2 bases at V and 3 bases at J; junction bases unmatched: 5. Germline CDR1 reads MGHRA; CDR2 reads YSYEKL. The CDR3 is 17 residues long. The CDR3 loop reads CASSQPQGLAGEETQYF. CDR3 DNA sequence: TGCGCCAGCAGCCAACCACAGGGACTAGCGGGAGAAGAGACCCAGTACTTC.

This chain links TRBV5-1 with TRBJ2-1; 12 bases map to TRBD2. The trim removed 1 base at V and 7 bases at J, leaving 9 bases unmatched. This CDR3 is built from 17 residues. Germline values: CDR1 SGHRS, CDR2 YFSETQ. The DNA for the CDR3 is TGCGCCAGCAGCTTGATGGCTAGCGGGGGGGCGAATAATGAGCAGTTCTTC. Protein product: CASSLMASGGANNEQFF.

This sequence joins TRBV5-1 and TRBJ1-3; D ambiguous. The CDR3 covers 15 residues. V was trimmed by 0 bases and J by 1 base, leaving 8 bases between them. The germline CDR1 and CDR2 sequences are SGHRS and YFSETQ. CDR3 sequence reads: CASSLASGSGNTIYF. CDR3 sequence (DNA): TGCGCCAGCAGCTTGGCCTCGGGGTCTGGAAACACCATATATTTT.

In its sample, this clone was seen a few times. V is TRBV6-1 and J is TRBJ1-1; D unresolved. Trimming shortened V by 6 bases and J by 0 bases, and 11 bases separated the two germline ends. Germline lookup yields CDR1 MNHNS and CDR2 SASEGT. The CDR3 length is 14 residues. The DNA for the CDR3 is TGTGCCAGCAGGTTGTTCCCTATGAACACTGAAGCTTTCTTT. Translated: CASRLFPMNTEAFF.

V gene TRBV7-8 combines with J gene TRBJ1-2; 7 nucleotides line up with TRBD1. CDR1 is SGHVS and CDR2 is FQNEAQ in the germline V gene. The junction had 6 bases not matched to a gene; V was cut back by 2 bases and J by 3 bases. This CDR3 comprises 15 residues. The CDR3 is CASSLRQGEYYGYTF. The CDR3 DNA follows: TGTGCCAGCAGCTTAAGGCAGGGGGAATACTATGGCTACACCTTC.

This clone was counted many times. The rearrangement uses TRBV7-9 and TRBJ1-6; 8 positions match TRBD1. The CDR3 is 15 amino acids. Germline V lookup: CDR1 SEHNR, CDR2 FQNEAQ (reference sequence). V gave up 5 bases and J gave up 7 bases; unmatched junction bases: 7. CDR3 region: CASSAQGGRNSPLHF. The DNA for the CDR3 is TGTGCCAGCAGCGCACAGGGGGGAAGGAATTCACCCCTCCACTTT.

This rearrangement joins TRBV2 to TRBJ1-6; 9 bases match TRBD1. In germline, CDR1 is SNHLY, CDR2 FYNNEI. Trimming cost V 6 bases and J 9 bases; bases outside gene matches: 6. CDR3 length equals 14 residues. The DNA of the CDR3 is TGTGCCAGCAGCATGGACAGGGGAGTTTCACCCCTCCACTTT. Translating it yields CASSMDRGVSPLHF.